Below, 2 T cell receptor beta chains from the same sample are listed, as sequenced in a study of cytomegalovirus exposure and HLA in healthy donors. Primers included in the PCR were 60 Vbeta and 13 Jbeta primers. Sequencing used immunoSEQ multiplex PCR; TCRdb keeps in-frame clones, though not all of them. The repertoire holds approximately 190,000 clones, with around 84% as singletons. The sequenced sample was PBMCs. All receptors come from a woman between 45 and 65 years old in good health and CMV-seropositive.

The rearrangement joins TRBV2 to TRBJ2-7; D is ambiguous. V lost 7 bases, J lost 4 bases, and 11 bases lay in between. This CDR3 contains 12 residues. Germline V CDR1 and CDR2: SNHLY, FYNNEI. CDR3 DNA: TGTGCCAGCACCCTCTTCCCGTACGAGCAGTACTTC. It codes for CASTLFPYEQYF.

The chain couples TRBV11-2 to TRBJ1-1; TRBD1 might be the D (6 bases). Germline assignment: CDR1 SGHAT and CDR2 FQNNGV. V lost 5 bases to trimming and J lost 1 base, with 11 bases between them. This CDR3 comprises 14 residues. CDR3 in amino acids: CASSADRKNTEAFF. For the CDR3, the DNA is TGTGCCAGCAGCGCTGACAGGAAGAACACTGAAGCTTTCTTT.